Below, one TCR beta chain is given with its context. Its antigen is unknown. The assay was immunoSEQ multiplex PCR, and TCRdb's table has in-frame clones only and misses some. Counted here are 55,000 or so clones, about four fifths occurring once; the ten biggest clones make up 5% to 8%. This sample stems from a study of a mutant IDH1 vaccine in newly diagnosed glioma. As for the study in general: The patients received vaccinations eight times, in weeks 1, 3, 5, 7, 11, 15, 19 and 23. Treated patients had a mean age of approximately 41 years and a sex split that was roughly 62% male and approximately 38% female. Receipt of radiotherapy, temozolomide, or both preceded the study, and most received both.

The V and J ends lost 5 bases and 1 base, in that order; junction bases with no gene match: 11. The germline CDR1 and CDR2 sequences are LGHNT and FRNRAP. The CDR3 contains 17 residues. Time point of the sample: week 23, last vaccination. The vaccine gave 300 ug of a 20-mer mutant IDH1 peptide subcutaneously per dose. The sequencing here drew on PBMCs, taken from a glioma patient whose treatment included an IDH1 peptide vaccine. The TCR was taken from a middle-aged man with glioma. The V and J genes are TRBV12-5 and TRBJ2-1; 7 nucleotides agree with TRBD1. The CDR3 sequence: CASGPATGLGSYNEQFF. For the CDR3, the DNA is TGTGCTAGTGGTCCCGCGACAGGGCTCGGGTCCTACAATGAGCAGTTCTTC.